This T cell receptor (beta chain) was captured by sequencing in a study of CD8+CD57+ T cells in acquired aplastic anemia (dated by TCRdb to the late 2010s). With respect to the entire study: DNA extracted from sorted CD4+ and CD8+ cells had a mean of roughly 3.3 ug, with a range of roughly 0.2 to 30 ug. A CD8+CD57+ expansion meant a frequency higher than the mean frequency seen in healthy subjects. Points the paper makes about the study in general: Although under 35 CD8+ CDR3 sequences were shared by patients and controls, these sequences appeared highly expressed in patients and within the immunodominant clones of patients. Between patients and healthy controls, no significant difference in CD8+ Simpson's diversity was found (P=0.060).

Expansion of CD8+CD57+ cells had been shown by flow cytometry in the patients chosen for sequencing. Every patient had a diagnosis of severe acquired aplastic anemia based on International Study of Aplastic Anemia and Agranulocytosis and Camitta criteria. Patients had received no therapy at the time of blood sampling. The study deep-sequenced TCR repertoires of sorted CD4+ and CD8+ blood T cells from severe aplastic anemia patients and healthy subjects. Patients were enrolled in the USA under clinicaltrials.gov protocols 00001620, 01623167, 00001397, 00071045, 00081523 and 00961064. Ficoll-Paque density gradient centrifugation was used to isolate peripheral blood mononuclear cells. Before DNA extraction, CD4+ and CD8+ T cells were sorted by FACS or by magnetic beads. V is reduced by 4 bases and J by 4 bases, leaving a spacing of 14 bases between them. The CDR3 numbers 14 residues from cysteine through phenylalanine. Of all the DNA, just the CDR3 is kept, 42 bases in frame from base 1. In the germline V gene (reference sequence), CDR1 corresponds to SGHNT and CDR2 to YYREEE.

Regarding this clonotype: What this receptor recognizes is not known. Base qualities are not provided; no much larger clone lies one nucleotide away.

Profiling of TCR beta VDJ combinations and CDR3 sequences used genomic DNA as the template. TCR repertoire sequencing was run on an Illumina HiSeq 2000. As for how the authors treated the data: TRBV/TRBJ rearrangement plots, CDR3 size and DJ length profiles, and Simpson's diversity index were used to evaluate the repertoires. The most abundant DNA sequence in the deep sequencing data was taken as the immunodominant clone. CDR3 amino acid sequences were checked for sharing between subjects and were compared against published repertoires and the VDJdb database. TCRdb cleaned the public reads at Q25 with fastp, built clones with MiXCR and kept in-frame beta chains. Records with the same CDR3 protein are collapsed into one entry carrying the most frequent genes and DNA. V and J calls and clone size were set by TCRdb, not the authors. The sample profile shows under 250,000 distinct CDR3 sequences; roughly two thirds of them were found once. About 60% of the sample is held by the ten biggest clonotypes.

The chain couples TRBV5-4 to TRBJ1-1; too little of a D gene remains to name it. The clonotype comes from a human donor with aplastic anemia. The sample comprised sorted CD4+, CD8+, or CD8+CD57+ T cells (not recorded which) from PBMCs. At the DNA level, the sequence is TGTGCCAGCAGCCCAAGGGAGGGTAGCACTGAAGCTTTCTTT. Its translation is CASSPREGSTEAFF.